These 23 T cell receptor beta chains came from one sample sequenced in a study of graft-versus-host responses after intestinal transplantation. Using immunoSEQ multiplex PCR, the repertoire was profiled, and TCRdb retains in-frame clones only, with some absent. The sample contains roughly 53,000 clones, 75% to 95% of which appear only once. The material sequenced was PBMCs, taken roughly 680 days after intestinal transplant. The origin of the receptors is a human patient who received an intestinal transplant, so some T cells may come from the graft donor.

The V and J genes are TRBV5-1 and TRBJ1-5; perhaps TRBD1 as D (6 bases). This CDR3 spans 15 amino acids. Trimming pared 2 bases from V and 2 bases from J, leaving 11 bases between. CDR1 is SGHRS and CDR2 is YFSETQ in the germline V gene. The CDR3 DNA sequence: TGCGCCAGCAGCTTATCCGGGGGGCGCAATCAGCCCCAGCATTTT. It translates to CASSLSGGRNQPQHF. The full variable domain, with the rest looked up from reference TRBV5-1 and TRBJ1-5, is KAGVTQTPRYLIKTRGQQVTLSCSPISGHRSVSWYQQTPGQGLQFLFEYFSETQRNKGNFPGRFSGRQFSNSRSEMNVSTLELGDSALYLCASSLSGGRNQPQHFGDGTRLSIL.

CDR3 sequence (DNA): TGTGCCAGCAGCTTAGTCTACGGAGACAGACCCTACGAGCAGTACTTC. Translation gives CASSLVYGDRPYEQYF. V gene TRBV11-2 combines with J gene TRBJ2-7; perhaps TRBD1 as D (5 bases). CDR1 and CDR2 (germline): SGHAT, FQNNGV. With 1 base removed from V and 2 bases from J, the gap between germline ends came to 15 bases. The CDR3 runs to 16 residues.

This clone has just a few counts. The chain has TRBV6-5 and TRBJ1-3; D gene ambiguous. This CDR3 contains 12 residues. The germline CDR1 and CDR2 sequences are MNHEY and SVGAGI. V was trimmed by 6 bases and J by 0 bases, leaving 3 bases between them. DNA for the CDR3: TGTGCCAGCAGGGGCTCTGGAAACACCATATATTTT. Translating it yields CASRGSGNTIYF.

This clone was found once. The chain is built from TRBV20-1 and TRBJ1-2; D gene ambiguous. The germline V and J ends were trimmed by 5 bases and 8 bases, with 12 bases remaining between them. Germline CDR1 and CDR2: DFQATT and SNEGSKA (reference sequence). The length of the CDR3 is 11 residues. CDR3 nucleotides: TGCAGTGCTCCTCTGGTTTGGGGCTACACCTTC. It is translated as CSAPLVWGYTF.

J is TRBJ2-1 and V is TRBV27; D ambiguous. Trimming removed 0 bases from V and 9 bases from J, with 9 bases in between. Looked up from germline, CDR1 is MNHEY and CDR2 is SMNVEV (reference sequence). The CDR3 has 13 residues. The CDR3 is CASSLSHLSEQFF. The CDR3 coding sequence is TGTGCCAGCAGTTTATCTCATTTGAGTGAGCAGTTCTTC.

The sample holds one count of this clone. J is TRBJ1-6 and V is TRBV21-1. TRBV21-1 is reported as a pseudogene. The CDR3 loop spans 18 amino acids. CDR3 loop: CASSKAGGPSSYNSPLHF. The CDR3 region has the DNA TGTGCCAGCAGCAAAGCGGGCGGGCCGAGCTCCTATAATTCACCCCTCCACTTT.

The chain links TRBV7-2 to TRBJ1-1; no reliable D call. Germline values: CDR1 SGHTA, CDR2 FQGNSA. This CDR3 contains 14 residues. Trimming pared 1 base from V and 1 base from J, leaving 7 bases between. CDR3 loop: CASSLGPQNTEAFF. The CDR3 DNA is TGTGCCAGCAGCTTAGGACCGCAGAACACTGAAGCTTTCTTT.

V usage is TRBV11-1 and J usage is TRBJ2-7, with D perhaps TRBD1 (6 bases). The CDR3 extends over 14 amino acids. V lost 5 bases to trimming and J lost 3 bases, with 14 bases between them. CDR1 SGHAT and CDR2 FQDESV come from the germline V gene (reference sequence). CDR3 bases: TGTGCCAGCAGCCCAAACACAGGGTTCTACGAGCAGTACTTC. It yields the protein CASSPNTGFYEQYF.

J is TRBJ1-1 and V is TRBV4-1; D call uncertain. Trimming took 4 bases from V and 6 from J, leaving 15 bases between them. Per the germline V gene, CDR1 is MGHRA and CDR2 is YSYEKL. This CDR3 region has 14 residues. The CDR3 protein is CASSLPQNPSEAFF. CDR3 in DNA: TGCGCCAGCAGCCTCCCTCAAAACCCTTCTGAAGCTTTCTTT.

The CDR3 sequence is CASSLGRGRYNEQFF. The CDR3 DNA follows: TGTGCCAGCAGCTTAGGGCGGGGTCGCTACAATGAGCAGTTCTTC. The V gene is TRBV13, the J gene TRBJ2-1, with D perhaps matching TRBD2 (6 bases). Looked up from germline, CDR1 is PRHDT and CDR2 is FYEKMQ (reference sequence). The CDR3 has 15 residues. Trimming removed 0 bases at V and 3 bases at J, with 9 bases between. The variable domain in full, completed from reference TRBV13 and TRBJ2-1, reads AAGVIQSPRHLIKEKRETATLKCYPIPRHDTVYWYQQGPGQDPQFLISFYEKMQSDKGSIPDRFSAQQFSDYHSELNMSSLELGDSALYFCASSLGRGRYNEQFFGPGTRLTVL.

A few counts support this clone. This chain uses TRBV6-1 with TRBJ2-3; possibly TRBD1 or TRBD2 for D (5 bases each). The V end lost 2 bases, the J end lost 6 bases, and 15 bases lay between the germline ends. Per germline, CDR1 MNHNS and CDR2 SASEGT. This CDR3 region has 15 residues. CDR3 nucleotides: TGTGCCAGCAGTGAAAGTGGGGGAGTCGGGGATACGCAGTATTTT. It encodes CASSESGGVGDTQYF.

This sequence joins TRBV7-9 and TRBJ1-1, with D hard to call. The ends were cut back, 5 bases at V and 6 bases at J, with 7 bases in the middle. Germline V gene sequence: CDR1 SEHNR, CDR2 FQNEAQ (reference sequence). CDR3 length: 11 amino acids. The CDR3 sequence: CASSPRAEAFF. The CDR3 DNA reads TGTGCCAGCAGCCCCCGGGCTGAAGCTTTCTTT.

The genes are TRBV4-1 and TRBJ1-2; 7 nucleotides match TRBD1. The CDR3 is 15 amino acids. V lost 2 bases, J lost 7 bases, and 10 bases stayed unmatched. Germline CDR1 reads MGHRA; CDR2 reads YSYEKL. The CDR3 spells CASSQPASGGFGYTF. The CDR3 coding sequence is TGCGCCAGCAGCCAACCAGCCTCAGGGGGATTTGGCTACACCTTC.

This chain links TRBV27 with TRBJ2-7, with 8 bases fitting TRBD2. V shed 8 bases and J 4 bases; nucleotides not matched to a gene: 13. CDR3 length equals 15 residues. In germline, CDR1 is MNHEY, CDR2 SMNVEV (reference sequence). The CDR3 loop is CASRIWGLEGYEQYF. The CDR3 DNA sequence: TGTGCCAGCCGCATATGGGGACTAGAAGGGTACGAGCAGTACTTC.

The rearrangement joins TRBV6-6 to TRBJ1-2; 11 bases map to TRBD1. This CDR3 has 15 residues. CDR1 is MNHNY, CDR2 SVGAGI, per germline (reference sequence). The V segment lost 6 bases and the J segment 8 bases; nucleotides outside the gene matches: 11. The CDR3 loop is CASRGGTGGKGGYTF. CDR3 coding DNA: TGTGCCAGCAGAGGAGGGACAGGGGGTAAGGGAGGCTACACCTTC.

The chain links TRBV7-2 to TRBJ2-5, with D unresolved. CDR1 SGHTA and CDR2 FQGNSA come from the germline V gene. The CDR3 is 13 residues long. Trimming left V 7 bases short and J 5 bases short, with 14 bases between. CDR3 in DNA: TGTGCCAGCACCTTGAGTTGGCTGGAGACCCAGTACTTC. Translation gives CASTLSWLETQYF.

On this clone itself: Mismatch with germline at one junction end may stem from a read error. The V gene is TRBV6-1, the J gene TRBJ1-5, with 7 nucleotides matching TRBD1. Germline values: CDR1 MNHNS, CDR2 SASEGT. There are 12 residues in the CDR3. CDR3 in amino acids: CARGQSPSAPAF. In nucleotides, the CDR3 is TGTGCCAGGGGACAGAGCCCATCAGCCCCAGCATTT.

The chain employs TRBV7-9 and TRBJ1-2; 8 bases map to TRBD1. Germline CDR1 SEHNR, CDR2 FQNEAQ (reference sequence). With 1 base clipped from V and 10 bases from J, the junction kept 8 bases outside the gene matches. CDR3 length: 14 residues. CDR3 residues: CASSLGGQGFSYTF. The CDR3 coding sequence is TGTGCCAGCAGCTTAGGAGGACAGGGATTTTCCTACACCTTC.

This clone was counted once. V is TRBV4-1 and J is TRBJ1-1; TRBD1 matches 8 bases. After removal of 0 bases from V and 0 bases from J, the junction contained 3 bases not matched to a gene. Germline V gives CDR1 MGHRA, CDR2 YSYEKL. The CDR3 length is 16 residues. The CDR3, as DNA: TGCGCCAGCAGCCAAGAACTGGACAGGGTGAACACTGAAGCTTTCTTT. Translation: CASSQELDRVNTEAFF.

This sequence joins TRBV7-9 and TRBJ1-1; D remains unclear. V gave up 9 bases and J gave up 1 base, with 6 bases separating them. The germline CDR1 and CDR2 sequences are SEHNR and FQNEAQ (reference sequence). The CDR3 covers 11 residues. The CDR3 region is CASRQNTEAFF. CDR3 nucleotide sequence: TGTGCCAGTAGACAGAACACTGAAGCTTTCTTT.

The rearrangement links TRBV5-6 to TRBJ1-2; D not certain. Germline lookup yields CDR1 SGHDT and CDR2 YYEEEE. The V end was cut by 0 bases, the J end by 4 bases, with 4 bases between. The CDR3 runs 12 residues. The CDR3 here is CASSLGPYGYTF. In nucleotides, the CDR3 is TGTGCCAGCAGCTTGGGACCCTATGGCTACACCTTC.

This chain links TRBV29-1 with TRBJ1-1, with D maybe TRBD1 (6 bases). V was trimmed by 4 bases and J by 6 bases, leaving 21 bases between them. Germline CDR1 SQVTM, CDR2 ANQGSEA. The CDR3 spans 15 residues. The DNA for the CDR3 is TGCAGCGTTGGCACAGGGCTCCGGCTACATGCTGAAGCTTTCTTT. Its protein product is CSVGTGLRLHAEAFF.

The table lists this clone with a count of one. The chain is built from TRBV9 and TRBJ2-7; TRBD1 matches at 10 bases. This CDR3 has 15 amino acids. Trimming at V came to 4 bases and at J to 3 bases, leaving 7 bases not matched to a gene. In germline, CDR1 is SGDLS, CDR2 YYNGEE. CDR3 in amino acids: CASSNADRGDYEQYF. The CDR3 coding sequence is TGTGCCAGCAGCAACGCGGACAGGGGGGACTACGAGCAGTACTTC.